The entry below gives a single T cell receptor beta chain sequence along with its context. What it recognizes is unknown. For TCR beta, cDNA was produced by 5'RACE template switching with UMIs. No DNA is given; TCRdb re-called the 5' RACE reads and lists each CDR3 protein once. The sample is made up of about 260,000 distinct CDR3 sequences, and the top ten hold around 4.2% of it. This record belongs to a study of T cells expressing NK-cell markers. In the study overall: Investigators obtained TCR beta repertoires from sorted CD3+CD56+NKG2C+, CD3+CD56+NKG2C- and CD3+CD56-NKG2C+ T cells. There were seven HCMV-seropositive donors and one seronegative donor among the eight sequenced.

Study observations and caveats: Researchers report these clonotypes also headed the CD3+CD56-NKG2C+ fraction in several donors.

CDR1 is SGHTA, CDR2 FQGTGA, per germline. This CDR3 comprises 13 residues. This receptor was taken from a woman between 18 and 70 years old in good health. The chain combines TRBV7-3 with TRBJ1-1. The sequencing sample was made of blood T cells: a sorted CD56 or NKG2C T cell subset, CD4+ or CD8+ T cells, or bulk PBMC T cells (not recorded which). CDR3 loop: CASSKPPNTEAFF.